This T cell receptor beta chain was sequenced during a study of blood T cell repertoires in COVID-19 (dated by TCRdb to 2019 to 2021). General notes on the study: Samples from collaborators originated in the United States, Italy and Spain and spanned both the acute and convalescent phases of COVID-19. HLA class I and class II types, where available, came from metadata supplied by the sample provider rather than from assay-based typing. The repertoires were made available in a free public database intended to serve as a resource for research on the immune response to SARS-CoV-2. The material from the prospective study consisted of cDNA or gDNA derived from T cells, B-cell-depleted T cells, or PBMCs. Subjects who had been exposed to COVID-19, were actively infected with it, or had recovered from it provided the deeply sampled blood TCRbeta repertoires that made up the dataset. A de-identified subject ID, COVID-19 status, age in years and sex were almost always included in the sample metadata. The samples were drawn from the first 160 participants of the ongoing ImmuneRACE study and from more than 1,000 subjects provided by 6 global collaborators. Study-wide findings and limitations: How much clinical and demographic metadata was included differed by source and by participant, and the metadata was provided uncurated.

CDR1 ENHRY and CDR2 SYGVKD were looked up in the germline V gene. V is cut by 0 bases and J by 3 bases, and the space between the germline ends is 11 bases. The CDR3 numbers 15 residues from cysteine through phenylalanine. The entry retains the CDR3 DNA only, 45 bases that are in frame from base 1. Concerning this clone itself: It has no known antigen specificity. No base quality information exists; no much larger clone differs at one position.

In the prospective study, participants were roughly 18 to 89 years old, resided in about two dozen geographic areas of the United States, and were enrolled through a virtual design. To assign participants to cohorts, the prospective study relied on clinical history that participants themselves reported in a screening survey and a study questionnaire. For ImmuneRACE Cohort 3, a participant was defined as recovered based on two consecutive negative NP/OP PCR tests, clearance by a healthcare professional, or resolution of symptoms. In the prospective study, mobile phlebotomists collected whole blood, serum and a nasopharyngeal or oropharyngeal swab from each participant. Over a roughly 2-month period, participants in the prospective study had the option of providing additional blood draws and questionnaires. Before DNA extraction, blood samples from the prospective study were shipped at room temperature or frozen.

TCRbeta CDR3 regions were amplified from genomic DNA by means of the immunoSEQ Assay, a bias-controlled multiplex PCR. The authors' analysis ran thus. The number of nucleated cells in each sample was estimated by amplification of reference gene primers within the assay. To quantify the absolute abundance of each unique TCRbeta CDR3 rearrangement, sequence reads were collapsed and filtered. Productive Simpson clonality was computed per sample as the square root of Simpson's diversity index over productive rearrangements. TCRdb provides this immuneACCESS table in a form limited to in-frame rearrangements. Some clones are lacking; in checked studies, under half of them reflect an unresolved V gene, and why the rest are absent is not known. V and J calls and clone size are as listed in that table; D and trimming were resolved from the DNA. For this sample there are approximately 260,000 clones; 89% appear just once. Roughly 1.8% of the sample is held by the ten biggest clonotypes.

Recombination joined TRBV10-3 with TRBJ1-2; a tentative D call is TRBD1 (5 bases match). Input material: PBMCs or T cells enriched from blood (not recorded which). This clonotype was sampled from a woman in her sixties who had recovered from COVID-19. The sequenced DNA: TGTGCCATCAGTGAGTCGAGCCAGGGCTACTATGGCTACACCTTC. This encodes CAISESSQGYYGYTF.